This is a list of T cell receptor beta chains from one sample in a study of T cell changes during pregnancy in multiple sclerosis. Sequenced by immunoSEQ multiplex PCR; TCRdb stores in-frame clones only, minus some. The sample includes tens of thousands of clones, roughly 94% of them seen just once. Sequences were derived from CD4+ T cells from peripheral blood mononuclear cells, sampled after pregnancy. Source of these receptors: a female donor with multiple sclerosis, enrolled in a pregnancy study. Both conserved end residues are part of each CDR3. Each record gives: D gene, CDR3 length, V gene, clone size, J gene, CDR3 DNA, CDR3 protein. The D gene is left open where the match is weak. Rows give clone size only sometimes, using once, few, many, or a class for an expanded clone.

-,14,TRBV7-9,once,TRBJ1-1,TGTGCCAGCAGCTCCAAAGGGGCGAACACTGAAGCTTTCTTT,CASSSKGANTEAFF
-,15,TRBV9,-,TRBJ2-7,TGTGCCAGCAGCGTAGTCGGGGACTTTCTCGGGCAGCAGTACTTC,CASSVVGDFLGQQYF
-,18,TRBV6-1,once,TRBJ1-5,TGTGCCAGCAGTGATCGTGGAGGGGCAATGATTAGCAATCAGCCCCAGCATTTT,CASSDRGGAMISNQPQHF
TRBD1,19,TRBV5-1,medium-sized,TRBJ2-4,TGCGCCAGCAGCCCAAATGAAGGGACAGGACTGCTAGCCAAAAACATTCAGTACTTC,CASSPNEGTGLLAKNIQYF
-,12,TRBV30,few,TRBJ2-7,TGTGCCTGGGGTAGGGGTTCCTACGAGCAGTACTTC,CAWGRGSYEQYF
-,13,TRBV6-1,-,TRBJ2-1,TGTGCCAGCAGTGAAGGGGGGGTCGGTGAGCAGTTCTTC,CASSEGGVGEQFF
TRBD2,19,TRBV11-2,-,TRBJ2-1,TGTGCCAGCAGCTTAGCTCTAGCGGGAGTTTTAAACTCCTACAATGAGCAGTTCTTC,CASSLALAGVLNSYNEQFF
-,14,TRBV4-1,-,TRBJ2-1,TGCGCCAGCAGCCAACTGGGACTCTACAATGAGCAGTTCTTC,CASSQLGLYNEQFF
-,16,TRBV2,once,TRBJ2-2,TGTGCCAGCAGTGGGCAGAAGGGGTGGGACACCGGGGAGCTGTTTTTT,CASSGQKGWDTGELFF
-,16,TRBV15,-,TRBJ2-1,TGTGCCACCAGCAGAGGCGGACTCCTCTCCTACAATGAGCAGTTCTTC,CATSRGGLLSYNEQFF